Listed here are 20 T cell receptor beta chains from one sample, sequenced in a study of blood T cell repertoires in COVID-19. The method was immunoSEQ multiplex PCR; TCRdb's version includes in-frame clones alone and lacks a portion of them. The table shows about 170,000 clones, with roughly 80% occurring only once. Sample: peripheral blood. These receptors were obtained from a woman between 40 and 55 years old with COVID-19, enrolled during active disease.

The rearrangement uses TRBV14 and TRBJ1-6; a possible D gene is TRBD1 (6 bases). The ends were cut back, 1 base at V and 9 bases at J, with 25 bases in the middle. This CDR3 is 19 amino acids long. In germline, CDR1 is SGHDN, CDR2 FVKESK. In DNA, the CDR3 is TGTGCCAGCAGCCAAGTTAGAGCGGCAGGGGTAAATGGTGGTTCACCCCTCCACTTT. Translated: CASSQVRAAGVNGGSPLHF. Filled out from reference TRBV14 and TRBJ1-6, the complete variable domain reads EAGVTQFPSHSVIEKGQTVTLRCDPISGHDNLYWYRRVMGKEIKFLLHFVKESKQDESGMPNNRFLAERTGGTYSTLKVQPAELEDSGVYFCASSQVRAAGVNGGSPLHFGNGTRLTVT.

This chain joins TRBV6-5 and TRBJ1-2; TRBD1 aligns across 9 bases. This CDR3 is 14 amino acids long. CDR1 and CDR2 (germline): MNHEY, SVGAGI. V shed 7 bases, J shed 1 base, and the junction held 4 bases outside the gene matches. The CDR3, as DNA: TGTGCCAGCAAGCGGGACAGGGATAACTATGGCTACACCTTC. Protein: CASKRDRDNYGYTF.

The V call is TRBV5-1, the J call TRBJ2-7, with 7 nucleotides matching TRBD2. This CDR3 region has 15 residues. Losses at the gene ends were 2 bases for V and 3 bases for J; bases not matched to a gene: 8. Germline CDR1 SGHRS, CDR2 YFSETQ. CDR3 residues: CASSLWAGDRYEQYF. The CDR3 nucleotides read TGCGCCAGCAGCTTATGGGCGGGGGACCGCTACGAGCAGTACTTC.

The chain combines TRBV14 with TRBJ2-1; a weak D match, TRBD2 (7 bases). Trimming pared 0 bases from V and 2 bases from J, leaving 20 bases between. The V gene's germline CDR1 is SGHDN and CDR2 FVKESK. The CDR3 has 19 residues. This CDR3 is CASSQDSHREGFPYNEQFF. In DNA, the CDR3 is TGTGCCAGCAGCCAAGATTCCCACAGGGAGGGTTTCCCCTACAATGAGCAGTTCTTC.

V gene TRBV28 combines with J gene TRBJ1-2, with a possible D match to TRBD1 (6 bases). There are 14 residues in the CDR3. Trimming took 7 bases from V and 5 from J, leaving 17 bases between them. CDR1 and CDR2 (germline): MDHEN, SYDVKM. The CDR3 DNA follows: TGTGCCAGCATCCGAGAAGGGGGTAAGTATGGCTACACCTTC. Its translation: CASIREGGKYGYTF.

The chain combines TRBV7-9 with TRBJ2-2, with 13 bases matching TRBD2. The CDR3 covers 18 residues. Germline CDR1 and CDR2: SEHNR and FQNEAQ (reference sequence). The V and J ends lost 5 bases and 4 bases, in that order; junction bases with no gene match: 10. The CDR3 nucleotides read TGTGCCAGCAGCGACGGACTAGCGGGAGCACGCAGCACCGGGGAGCTGTTTTTT. Translating it yields CASSDGLAGARSTGELFF.

J is TRBJ2-5 and V is TRBV28; 9 bases are shared with TRBD2. V gave up 5 bases and J gave up 5 bases; unmatched junction bases: 12. Germline CDR1 reads MDHEN; CDR2 reads SYDVKM. The CDR3 runs to 16 residues. The CDR3 sequence: CASSTLRTSDEETQYF. The CDR3 DNA follows: TGTGCCAGCAGTACTCTCCGGACTAGCGATGAGGAGACCCAGTACTTC.

This clone was found a few times. V usage is TRBV5-4 and J usage is TRBJ2-7, with a weak D call TRBD1 (5 bases). CDR3 length equals 13 residues. The germline CDR1 and CDR2 sequences are SGHNT and YYREEE (reference sequence). V was cut by 2 bases and J by 1 base, with 7 bases left in between. The CDR3 DNA sequence: TGTGCCAGCAGCTTCGGACAATCCTACGAGCAGTACTTC. As protein: CASSFGQSYEQYF.

For the CDR3, the DNA is TGTGCCATCAGAGACAGGAGCCAGGTTGGGAGCTCCTACGAGCAGTACTTC. Translated, it gives CAIRDRSQVGSSYEQYF. The chain couples TRBV10-3 to TRBJ2-7, with a weak D call TRBD1 (6 bases). The CDR3 covers 17 residues. V lost 6 bases to trimming and J lost 0 bases, with 21 bases between them. Germline V gene sequence: CDR1 ENHRY, CDR2 SYGVKD.

The V gene is TRBV7-8, the J gene TRBJ2-5; D is possibly TRBD2 (6 bases). The CDR3 contains 17 residues. V shed 1 base and J shed 1 base, with 16 bases lying between them. Looked up from germline, CDR1 is SGHVS and CDR2 is FQNEAQ. For the CDR3, the DNA is TGTGCCAGCAGCTTAGATATTAGGGGAGGAACCCAAGAGACCCAGTACTTC. Protein: CASSLDIRGGTQETQYF. Full variable domain (rest looked up from reference TRBV7-8 and TRBJ2-5): GAGVSQSPRYKVAKRGQDVALRCDPISGHVSLFWYQQALGQGPEFLTYFQNEAQLDKSGLPSDRFFAERPEGSVSTLKIQRTQQEDSAVYLCASSLDIRGGTQETQYFGPGTRLLVL.

Notes on this clone: Within the sample, other DNA sequences also encode this same CDR3. This chain links TRBV5-4 with TRBJ1-3; 8 positions agree with TRBD1. After removal of 3 bases from V and 0 bases from J, the junction contained 5 bases not matched to a gene. The CDR3 totals 16 residues. Per the germline V gene, CDR1 is SGHNT and CDR2 is YYREEE (reference sequence). For the CDR3, the DNA is TGTGCCAGCAGCTCTCCGGGACAGGACTCTGGAAACACCATATATTTT. Its translation is CASSSPGQDSGNTIYF.

Turning to this clone: At one end, the junction sequence differs from germline, possibly due to a read error. This sequence joins TRBV19 and TRBJ2-2, with D possibly matching TRBD1 (6 bases). The CDR3 has 14 amino acids. Looked up from germline, CDR1 is LNHDA and CDR2 is SQIVND (reference sequence). Written as DNA, the CDR3 is TGTGCGAGTAGCCGGGGCAGGGGATCCGGGGAGCTGTTTTTT. Residues: CASSRGRGSGELFF.

This chain connects TRBV9 to TRBJ2-1, with D possibly being TRBD1 (6 bases). The CDR3 runs 16 residues. The germline V gene encodes CDR1 SGDLS and CDR2 YYNGEE. Trimming cost V 0 bases and J 7 bases, with 17 bases left between them. CDR3 sequence: CASSVDLRGSGNEQFF. The CDR3 bases are TGTGCCAGCAGCGTAGACCTCAGGGGATCTGGTAATGAGCAGTTCTTC.

Only a few counts were recorded for this clone. The chain couples TRBV4-1 to TRBJ2-7, with 8 bases aligning to TRBD2. The V and J ends lost 1 base and 1 base, in that order; junction bases with no gene match: 12. CDR3 length: 18 amino acids. Germline loops: CDR1 MGHRA, CDR2 YSYEKL. In DNA, the CDR3 is TGCGCCAGCAGCCAAGGCACCCCGGGACTAGGGGCATCCTACGAGCAGTACTTC. Translating gives CASSQGTPGLGASYEQYF.

The genes are TRBV7-2 and TRBJ2-5; D call uncertain. Germline CDR1 and CDR2: SGHTA and FQGNSA. Trimming removed 1 base from V and 1 base from J, with 7 bases in between. The CDR3 is 14 residues long. In DNA, the CDR3 is TGTGCCAGCAGCTTAGATGGCGGCCAAGAGACCCAGTACTTC. Protein sequence: CASSLDGGQETQYF.

The chain couples TRBV3-1 (or the pseudogene TRBV3-2) to TRBJ1-1; D unresolved. The ends were cut back, 0 bases at V and 5 bases at J, with 13 bases in the middle. CDR3 size: 15 residues. Germline V gene data show CDR1 as LGHDT and CDR2 as YNNKEL (reference sequence). In DNA form, the CDR3 reads TGTGCCAGCAGCCAAGATCTCGGCATGAGGACTGAAGCTTTCTTT. As protein: CASSQDLGMRTEAFF.

This CDR3 reads CASSPRTSGKIGQYF. Written as DNA, the CDR3 is TGTGCCAGCAGCCCTCGGACTAGCGGGAAAATAGGACAGTACTTC. The rearrangement uses TRBV13 and TRBJ2-7; 12 nucleotides agree with TRBD2. Germline V lookup: CDR1 PRHDT, CDR2 FYEKMQ (reference sequence). CDR3 length equals 15 residues. V was pared by 5 bases and J by 10 bases, with 12 bases of the junction left unmatched.

The V call is TRBV7-9, the J call TRBJ2-1, with no clear D. Trimming shortened V by 0 bases and J by 9 bases, and 6 bases separated the two germline ends. The length of the CDR3 is 12 residues. The germline CDR1 and CDR2 sequences are SEHNR and FQNEAQ (reference sequence). CDR3 region: CASSLATREQFF. CDR3 DNA sequence: TGTGCCAGCAGCTTAGCAACGCGTGAGCAGTTCTTC.

This clone was counted between two and nine times. The chain uses TRBV5-4 and TRBJ1-2, with a weak D call TRBD1 (5 bases). The CDR3 runs to 13 residues. Germline CDR1 and CDR2: SGHNT and YYREEE (reference sequence). V was shortened by 4 bases and J by 6 bases, with 13 bases between the two germline ends. The CDR3 DNA sequence: TGTGCCAGCAGCCCCTGGGCAGGGAATGGCTACACCTTC. As protein: CASSPWAGNGYTF.

V and J are TRBV20-1 and TRBJ1-1; tentative D call: TRBD1 (6 bases). The V gene's germline CDR1 is DFQATT and CDR2 SNEGSKA (reference sequence). CDR3 length equals 13 residues. Trimming stripped 3 bases from V and 7 bases from J, with 15 bases between. CDR3 sequence reads: CSASTGNPIEAFF. The CDR3 DNA reads as TGCAGTGCTAGTACAGGGAATCCTATTGAAGCTTTCTTT.